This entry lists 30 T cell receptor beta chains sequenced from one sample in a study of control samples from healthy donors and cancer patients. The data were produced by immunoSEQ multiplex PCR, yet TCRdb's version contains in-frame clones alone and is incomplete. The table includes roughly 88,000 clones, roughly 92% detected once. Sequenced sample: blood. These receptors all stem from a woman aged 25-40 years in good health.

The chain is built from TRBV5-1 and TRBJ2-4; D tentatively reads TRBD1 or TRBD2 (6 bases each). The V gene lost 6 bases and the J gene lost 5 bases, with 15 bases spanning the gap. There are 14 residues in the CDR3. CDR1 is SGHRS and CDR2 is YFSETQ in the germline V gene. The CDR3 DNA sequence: TGCGCCAGCATGTTGGGGGGCCCAGAAAACATTCAGTACTTC. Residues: CASMLGGPENIQYF.

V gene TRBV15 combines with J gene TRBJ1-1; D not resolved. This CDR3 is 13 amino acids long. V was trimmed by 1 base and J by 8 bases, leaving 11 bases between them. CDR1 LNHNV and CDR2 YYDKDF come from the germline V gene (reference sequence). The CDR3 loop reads CATSRGTEREAFF. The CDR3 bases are TGTGCCACCAGCAGAGGAACTGAGAGGGAAGCTTTCTTT.

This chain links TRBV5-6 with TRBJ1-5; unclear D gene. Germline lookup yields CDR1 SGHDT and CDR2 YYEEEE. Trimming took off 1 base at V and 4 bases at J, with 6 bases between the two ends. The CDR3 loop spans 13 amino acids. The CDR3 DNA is TGTGCCAGCAGCTTGATGGGAAATCAGCCCCAGCATTTT. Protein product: CASSLMGNQPQHF.

CDR3 in amino acids: CASSESRVNQPQHF. The CDR3 DNA sequence: TGCGCCAGCAGTGAGTCCCGGGTAAATCAGCCCCAGCATTTT. This chain links TRBV10-1 with TRBJ1-5; no reliable D call. There are 14 residues in the CDR3. V was pared by 0 bases and J by 4 bases, with 7 bases between. Germline V gene lookup returns CDR1 WNHNN and CDR2 SYGVQD (reference sequence).

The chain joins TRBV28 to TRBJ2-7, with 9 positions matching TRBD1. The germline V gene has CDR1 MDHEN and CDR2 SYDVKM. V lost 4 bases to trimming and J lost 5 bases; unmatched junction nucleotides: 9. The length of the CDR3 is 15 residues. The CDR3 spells CASSSAGQGWDEQYF. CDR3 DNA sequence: TGTGCCAGCAGTTCAGCGGGACAGGGTTGGGACGAGCAGTACTTC.

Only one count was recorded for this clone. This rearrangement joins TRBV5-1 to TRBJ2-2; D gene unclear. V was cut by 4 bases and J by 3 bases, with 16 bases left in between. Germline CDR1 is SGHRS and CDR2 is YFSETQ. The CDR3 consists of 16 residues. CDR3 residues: CASSSKNRTYTGELFF. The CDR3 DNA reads TGCGCCAGCAGCAGCAAGAACAGAACATACACCGGGGAGCTGTTTTTT.

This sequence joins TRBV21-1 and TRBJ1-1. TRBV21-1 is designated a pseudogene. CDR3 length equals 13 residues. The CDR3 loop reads CASNFPEDTEAFF. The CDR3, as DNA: TGTGCCAGCAACTTCCCGGAGGACACTGAAGCTTTCTTT.

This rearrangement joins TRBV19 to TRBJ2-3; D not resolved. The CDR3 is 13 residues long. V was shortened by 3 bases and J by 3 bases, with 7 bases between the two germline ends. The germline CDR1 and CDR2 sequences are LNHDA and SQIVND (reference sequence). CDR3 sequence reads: CASSMSSTDTQYF. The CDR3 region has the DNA TGTGCCAGTAGTATGAGCTCTACAGATACGCAGTATTTT.

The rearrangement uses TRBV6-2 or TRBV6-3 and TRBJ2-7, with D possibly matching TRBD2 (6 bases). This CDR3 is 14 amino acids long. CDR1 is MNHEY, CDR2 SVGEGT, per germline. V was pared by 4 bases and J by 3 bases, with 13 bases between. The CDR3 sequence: CASSSLRGFYEQYF. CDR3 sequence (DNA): TGTGCCAGCAGTTCACTTCGGGGGTTCTACGAGCAGTACTTC.

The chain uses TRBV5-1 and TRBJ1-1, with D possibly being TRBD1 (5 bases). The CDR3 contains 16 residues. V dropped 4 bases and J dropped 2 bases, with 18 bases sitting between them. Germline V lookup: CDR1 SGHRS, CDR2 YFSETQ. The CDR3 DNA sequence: TGCGCCAGCAGCCCTCTCCCATCCGGGACCAACACTGAAGCTTTCTTT. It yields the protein CASSPLPSGTNTEAFF.

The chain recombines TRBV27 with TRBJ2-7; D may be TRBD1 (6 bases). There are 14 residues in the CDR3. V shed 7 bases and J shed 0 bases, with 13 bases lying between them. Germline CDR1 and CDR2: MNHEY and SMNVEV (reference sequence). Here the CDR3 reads CASTLNRDSYEQYF. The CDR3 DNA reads TGTGCCAGCACCTTGAACAGGGACTCCTACGAGCAGTACTTC.

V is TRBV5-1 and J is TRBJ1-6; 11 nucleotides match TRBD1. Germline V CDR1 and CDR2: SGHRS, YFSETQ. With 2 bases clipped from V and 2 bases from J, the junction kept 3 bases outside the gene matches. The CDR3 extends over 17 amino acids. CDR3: CASSLGQGATYNSPLHF. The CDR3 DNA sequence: TGCGCCAGCAGCTTAGGACAGGGGGCCACCTATAATTCACCCCTCCACTTT.

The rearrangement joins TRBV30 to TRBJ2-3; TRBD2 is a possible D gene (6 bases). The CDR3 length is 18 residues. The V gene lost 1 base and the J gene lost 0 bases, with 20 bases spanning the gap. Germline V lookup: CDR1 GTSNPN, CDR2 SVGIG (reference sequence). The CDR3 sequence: CAWSGGEVIEYSTDTQYF. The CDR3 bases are TGTGCCTGGAGTGGGGGGGAGGTGATAGAGTATAGCACAGATACGCAGTATTTT.

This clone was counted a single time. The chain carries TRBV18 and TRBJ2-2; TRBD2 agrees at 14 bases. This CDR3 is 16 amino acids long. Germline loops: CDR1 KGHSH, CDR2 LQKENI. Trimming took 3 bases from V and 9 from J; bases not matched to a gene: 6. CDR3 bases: TGTGCCAGCTCACCCCCGGGACTAGCGGGAGAAAGGGAGCTGTTTTTT. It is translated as CASSPPGLAGERELFF.

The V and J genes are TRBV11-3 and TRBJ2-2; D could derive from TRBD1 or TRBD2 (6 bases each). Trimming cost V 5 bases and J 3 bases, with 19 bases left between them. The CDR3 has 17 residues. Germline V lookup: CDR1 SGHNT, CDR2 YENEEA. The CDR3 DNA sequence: TGTGCCAGCAGCCCTGGGGGGTGGGACAAAGACACCGGGGAGCTGTTTTTT. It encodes CASSPGGWDKDTGELFF.

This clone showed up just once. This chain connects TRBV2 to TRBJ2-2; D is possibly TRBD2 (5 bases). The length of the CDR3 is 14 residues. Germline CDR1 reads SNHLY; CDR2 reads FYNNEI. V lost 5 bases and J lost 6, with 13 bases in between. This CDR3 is CASSRLGVSGELFF. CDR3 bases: TGTGCCAGCAGTCGACTCGGGGTTTCCGGGGAGCTGTTTTTT.

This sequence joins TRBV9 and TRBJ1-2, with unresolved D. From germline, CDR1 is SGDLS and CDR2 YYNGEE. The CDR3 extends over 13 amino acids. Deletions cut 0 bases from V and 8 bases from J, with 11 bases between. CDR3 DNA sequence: TGTGCCAGCAGCGTAGTGCCCCGCGACGGCTACACCTTC. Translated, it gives CASSVVPRDGYTF.

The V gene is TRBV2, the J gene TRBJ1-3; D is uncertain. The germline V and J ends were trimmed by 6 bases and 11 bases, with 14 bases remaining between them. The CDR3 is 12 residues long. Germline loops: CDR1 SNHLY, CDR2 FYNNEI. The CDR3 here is CASSPVRGAIYF. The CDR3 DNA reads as TGTGCCAGCAGCCCCGTCCGAGGCGCCATATATTTT.

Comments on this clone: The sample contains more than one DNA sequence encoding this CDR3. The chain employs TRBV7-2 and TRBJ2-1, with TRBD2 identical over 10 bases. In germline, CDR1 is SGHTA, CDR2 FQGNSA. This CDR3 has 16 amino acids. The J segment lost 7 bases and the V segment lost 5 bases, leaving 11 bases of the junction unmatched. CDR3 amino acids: CASSLRRLAGVNEQFF. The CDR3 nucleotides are TGTGCCAGCAGCCTACGTAGGCTAGCGGGAGTAAATGAGCAGTTCTTC.

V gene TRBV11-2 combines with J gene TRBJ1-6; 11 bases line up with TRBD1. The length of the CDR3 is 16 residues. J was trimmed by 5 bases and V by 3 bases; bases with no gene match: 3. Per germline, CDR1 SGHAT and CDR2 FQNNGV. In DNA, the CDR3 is TGTGCCAGCAGCTTTCGGACAGGGGGCCATAATTCACCCCTCCACTTT. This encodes CASSFRTGGHNSPLHF.

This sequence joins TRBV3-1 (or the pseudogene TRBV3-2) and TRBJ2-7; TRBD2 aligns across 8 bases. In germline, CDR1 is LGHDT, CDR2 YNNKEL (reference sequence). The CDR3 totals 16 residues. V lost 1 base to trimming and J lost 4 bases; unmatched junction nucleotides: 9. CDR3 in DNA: TGTGCCAGCAGCCAAGCCGGGACTAGAAATCGGTACGAGCAGTACTTC. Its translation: CASSQAGTRNRYEQYF.

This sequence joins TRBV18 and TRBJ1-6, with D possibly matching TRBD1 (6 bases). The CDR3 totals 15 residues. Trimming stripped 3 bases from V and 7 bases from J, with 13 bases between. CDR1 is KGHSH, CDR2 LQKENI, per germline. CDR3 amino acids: CASSPVRTENSPLHF. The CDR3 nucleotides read TGTGCCAGCTCACCCGTTAGGACAGAAAATTCACCCCTCCACTTT. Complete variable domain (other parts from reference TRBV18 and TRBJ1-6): NAGVMQNPRHLVRRRGQEARLRCSPMKGHSHVYWYRQLPEEGLKFMVYLQKENIIDESGMPKERFSAEFPKEGPSILRIQQVVRGDSAAYFCASSPVRTENSPLHFGNGTRLTVT.

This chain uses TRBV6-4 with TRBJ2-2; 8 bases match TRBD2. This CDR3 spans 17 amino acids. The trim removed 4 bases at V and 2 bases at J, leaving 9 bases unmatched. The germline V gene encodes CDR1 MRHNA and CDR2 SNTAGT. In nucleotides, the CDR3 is TGTGCCAGCAGTGTGATAACTAGCGGAGTAAACACCGGGGAGCTGTTTTTT. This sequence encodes CASSVITSGVNTGELFF.

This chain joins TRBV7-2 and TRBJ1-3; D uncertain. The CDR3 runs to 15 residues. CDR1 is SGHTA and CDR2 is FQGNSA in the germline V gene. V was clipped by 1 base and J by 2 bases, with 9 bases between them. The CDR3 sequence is CASSLGLGTGNTIYF. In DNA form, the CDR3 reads TGTGCCAGCAGCTTAGGCTTGGGAACTGGAAACACCATATATTTT.

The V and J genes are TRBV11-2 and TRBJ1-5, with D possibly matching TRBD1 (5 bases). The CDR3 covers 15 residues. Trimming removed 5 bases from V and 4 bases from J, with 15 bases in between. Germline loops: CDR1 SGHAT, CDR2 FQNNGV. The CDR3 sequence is CASSQSLQGNQPQHF. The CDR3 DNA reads TGTGCCAGCAGCCAGAGCCTGCAGGGTAATCAGCCCCAGCATTTT.

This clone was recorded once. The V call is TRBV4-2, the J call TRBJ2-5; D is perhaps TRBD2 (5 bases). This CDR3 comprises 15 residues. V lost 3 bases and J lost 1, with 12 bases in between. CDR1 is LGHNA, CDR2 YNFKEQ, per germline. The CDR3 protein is CASSHSPGIQETQYF. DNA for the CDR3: TGTGCCAGCAGCCACTCTCCGGGGATCCAAGAGACCCAGTACTTC.

CDR3: CASSLLGTEQFF. The CDR3 nucleotides read TGTGCCAGCAGTTTACTGGGGACCGAGCAGTTCTTC. V gene TRBV27 combines with J gene TRBJ2-1, with D perhaps matching TRBD1 or TRBD2 (5 bases each). V lost 2 bases and J lost 10, with 9 bases in between. The CDR3 has 12 amino acids. The V gene's germline CDR1 is MNHEY and CDR2 SMNVEV (reference sequence).

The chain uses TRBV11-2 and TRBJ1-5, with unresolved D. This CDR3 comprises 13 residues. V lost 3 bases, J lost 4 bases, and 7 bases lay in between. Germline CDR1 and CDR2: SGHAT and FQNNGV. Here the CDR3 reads CASSFGPNQPQHF. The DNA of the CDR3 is TGTGCCAGCAGCTTTGGGCCGAATCAGCCCCAGCATTTT.

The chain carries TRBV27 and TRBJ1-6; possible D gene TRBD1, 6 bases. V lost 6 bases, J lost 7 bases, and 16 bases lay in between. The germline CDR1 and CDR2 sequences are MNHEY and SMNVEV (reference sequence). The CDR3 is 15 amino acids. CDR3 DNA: TGTGCCAGCAGCCCTACCGGGGGCAGGAATTCACCCCTCCACTTT. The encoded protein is CASSPTGGRNSPLHF.

The DNA of the CDR3 is TGTGCCAGCAGCTTAAGCGGGAGACGGGGCACAGATACGCAGTATTTT. Translating gives CASSLSGRRGTDTQYF. The chain links TRBV7-6 to TRBJ2-3, with 8 nucleotides matching TRBD2. V trimming: 2 bases; J trimming: 1 base; junction bases outside the gene matches: 5. CDR3 length equals 16 residues. Germline V gives CDR1 SGHVS, CDR2 FNYEAQ.